These 22 T cell receptor beta chains were sequenced from one sample in a study of blood T cell repertoires in COVID-19. Profiled with immunoSEQ multiplex PCR; TCRdb holds only in-frame clones, not every one. The sample includes 310,000 or so clones, 90% of them seen just once. The sample taken for sequencing was PBMCs or T cells enriched from blood (not recorded which). Receptors were obtained from a woman aged 18-29 years with acute COVID-19.

V and J are TRBV27 and TRBJ2-7; 8 positions agree with TRBD1. This CDR3 has 13 residues. After removal of 6 bases from V and 6 bases from J, the junction contained 7 bases not matched to a gene. Germline-derived CDR1 and CDR2 are MNHEY and SMNVEV (reference sequence). The CDR3 DNA reads as TGTGCCAGCAGGTGGACAGGGTCTGGCGAGCAGTACTTC. This sequence encodes CASRWTGSGEQYF.

The chain employs TRBV9 and TRBJ2-5, with 9 bases that match TRBD2. CDR1 and CDR2 from the germline V gene are SGDLS and YYNGEE. This CDR3 region has 15 residues. Germline trimming cut 4 bases from V and 5 bases from J; bases unmatched to any gene: 9. The CDR3: CASSSSSGSGETQYF. For the CDR3, the DNA is TGTGCCAGCAGCTCGAGTAGCGGGAGCGGGGAGACCCAGTACTTC.

The V and J genes are TRBV18 and TRBJ1-3; unclear D gene. Germline CDR1 and CDR2: KGHSH and LQKENI. Deletions cut 3 bases from V and 0 bases from J, with 15 bases between. The CDR3 covers 17 residues. The CDR3 loop reads CASSPQLAASSGNTIYF. In DNA form, the CDR3 reads TGTGCCAGCTCACCCCAATTAGCGGCAAGCTCTGGAAACACCATATATTTT.

V gene TRBV24-1 combines with J gene TRBJ2-7; TRBD2 matches 7 bases. CDR1 is KGHDR, CDR2 SFDVKD, per germline. Germline trimming cut 5 bases from V and 2 bases from J; bases unmatched to any gene: 11. The CDR3 is made up of 16 amino acids. The DNA of the CDR3 is TGTGCCACCAGTGCCCCCTGGGGGGAGGGCCCCTACGAGCAGTACTTC. Protein: CATSAPWGEGPYEQYF.

The chain joins TRBV5-4 to TRBJ2-1; 8 nucleotides align to TRBD2. Trimming cost V 6 bases and J 9 bases; bases outside gene matches: 8. Germline CDR1 and CDR2: SGHNT and YYREEE (reference sequence). The CDR3 has 13 residues. CDR3 sequence: CASNDGRAFEQFF. Written as DNA, the CDR3 is TGTGCCAGCAACGACGGGAGGGCCTTTGAGCAGTTCTTC.

The gene calls are TRBV15 and TRBJ2-1, with 8 bases matching TRBD2. This CDR3 spans 16 amino acids. V gave up 0 bases and J gave up 7 bases; unmatched junction bases: 8. The germline V gene encodes CDR1 LNHNV and CDR2 YYDKDF (reference sequence). The CDR3 sequence: CATSRDLVSGGNEQFF. The CDR3, as DNA: TGTGCCACCAGCAGAGATCTCGTATCGGGAGGGAATGAGCAGTTCTTC. The entire variable domain, with the rest obtained from reference TRBV15 and TRBJ2-1, is as follows: DAMVIQNPRYQVTQFGKPVTLSCSQTLNHNVMYWYQQKSSQAPKLLFHYYDKDFNNEADTPDNFQSRRPNTSFCFLDIRSPGLGDTAMYLCATSRDLVSGGNEQFFGPGTRLTVL.

The chain uses TRBV27 and TRBJ2-7, with D hard to call. Per germline, CDR1 MNHEY and CDR2 SMNVEV (reference sequence). The CDR3 covers 12 residues. The germline V and J ends were trimmed by 5 bases and 6 bases, with 11 bases remaining between them. CDR3 in amino acids: CASSPGPGEQYF. DNA of the CDR3: TGTGCCAGCAGTCCAGGCCCCGGCGAGCAGTACTTC.

The V and J genes are TRBV4-1 and TRBJ2-3; no reliable D call. This CDR3 contains 19 residues. Germline V lookup: CDR1 MGHRA, CDR2 YSYEKL. Between the trimmed V and J ends, which lost 1 base and 6 bases, there was a span of 26 bases. CDR3 bases: TGCGCCAGCAGCCAAGGACGCTCCCCCCTCGCCGTCCTGAGGGATACGCAGTATTTT. Translation: CASSQGRSPLAVLRDTQYF.

The J gene is TRBJ2-4, the V gene TRBV7-9; TRBD2 aligns across 12 bases. J gave up 2 bases and V 1 base, and 9 bases lay outside the gene matches. The CDR3 runs to 19 residues. CDR1 and CDR2 (germline): SEHNR, FQNEAQ (reference sequence). The chain's CDR3 is CASSLGLAGGPWSKNIQYF. The DNA for the CDR3 is TGTGCCAGCAGCTTAGGTCTAGCGGGAGGGCCGTGGTCCAAAAACATTCAGTACTTC.

The CDR3 coding sequence is TGTGCCAGCAGCTTAGACCGGGACAGGGGTATGTGGCAGCCCCAGCATTTT. Its protein is CASSLDRDRGMWQPQHF. The chain carries TRBV11-3 and TRBJ1-5, with 10 bases aligning to TRBD1. V gave up 0 bases and J gave up 7 bases; unmatched junction bases: 9. CDR1 and CDR2 (germline): SGHNT, YENEEA. There are 17 residues in the CDR3.

This chain joins TRBV27 and TRBJ2-5; 12 nucleotides agree with TRBD2. Germline loops: CDR1 MNHEY, CDR2 SMNVEV (reference sequence). CDR3 length equals 15 residues. Trimming cost V 5 bases and J 2 bases; bases outside gene matches: 3. The DNA of the CDR3 is TGTGCCAGCAGTAACGGACTAGCGGGACAAGAGACCCAGTACTTC. The encoded protein is CASSNGLAGQETQYF.

This clone has more than one count but fewer than ten. V is TRBV7-9 and J is TRBJ2-5; 7 nucleotides align to TRBD1. The CDR3 spans 16 residues. From germline, CDR1 is SEHNR and CDR2 FQNEAQ (reference sequence). The J segment lost 1 base and the V segment lost 5 bases, leaving 10 bases of the junction unmatched. The DNA of the CDR3 is TGTGCCAGCAGCCCCCCGGGCAGGGGGATCCAAGAGACCCAGTACTTC. Protein: CASSPPGRGIQETQYF.

The rearrangement uses TRBV5-1 and TRBJ1-1; D gene uncertain. Germline CDR1 and CDR2: SGHRS and YFSETQ. Trimming cost V 0 bases and J 0 bases, with 6 bases left between them. There are 14 residues in the CDR3. The CDR3 bases are TGCGCCAGCAGCTTGGTCAGTCTGAACACTGAAGCTTTCTTT. As protein: CASSLVSLNTEAFF.

This clone was observed a handful of times. The rearrangement links TRBV3-1 (or the pseudogene TRBV3-2) to TRBJ2-1; 9 positions match TRBD2. The CDR3 totals 15 residues. Per germline, CDR1 LGHDT and CDR2 YNNKEL (reference sequence). J lost 6 bases, V lost 8 bases, and 11 bases had no gene match. In DNA, the CDR3 is TGTGCCAGCGGACTTATAGCGGGAGCCCCCAATGAGCAGTTCTTC. Protein sequence: CASGLIAGAPNEQFF.

The chain recombines TRBV28 with TRBJ2-1, with 10 bases lining up with TRBD2. The germline CDR1 and CDR2 sequences are MDHEN and SYDVKM. The CDR3 has 15 residues. V lost 5 bases, J lost 5 bases, and 6 bases stayed unmatched. CDR3 in amino acids: CASSPRLAGHNEQFF. The CDR3 DNA is TGTGCCAGCAGTCCAAGACTAGCGGGTCACAATGAGCAGTTCTTC.

This chain links TRBV15 with TRBJ1-3; D gene uncertain. This CDR3 is 16 amino acids long. Germline V gives CDR1 LNHNV, CDR2 YYDKDF (reference sequence). V lost 0 bases to trimming and J lost 2 bases, with 11 bases between them. CDR3 protein: CATSREPASAGNTIYF. In DNA, the CDR3 is TGTGCCACCAGCAGAGAACCCGCCTCGGCTGGAAACACCATATATTTT. The entire variable domain, with the rest obtained from reference TRBV15 and TRBJ1-3, is as follows: DAMVIQNPRYQVTQFGKPVTLSCSQTLNHNVMYWYQQKSSQAPKLLFHYYDKDFNNEADTPDNFQSRRPNTSFCFLDIRSPGLGDTAMYLCATSREPASAGNTIYFGEGSWLTVV.

This rearrangement joins TRBV7-8 to TRBJ1-5; D gene ambiguous. CDR3 size: 13 residues. The germline gives CDR1 SGHVS, CDR2 FQNEAQ. The germline V and J ends were trimmed by 2 bases and 4 bases, with 6 bases remaining between them. The CDR3 sequence: CASSLPGNQPQHF. In DNA, the CDR3 is TGTGCCAGCAGCTTACCGGGAAATCAGCCCCAGCATTTT.

The V call is TRBV18, the J call TRBJ1-1, with 9 bases lining up with TRBD1. The CDR3 is 16 residues long. J gave up 7 bases and V 4 bases, and 13 bases lay outside the gene matches. The V gene's germline CDR1 is KGHSH and CDR2 LQKENI. CDR3 DNA: TGTGCCAGCTCACTGGGACAGGGCGTTCTGAGTAATGAAGCTTTCTTT. Protein sequence: CASSLGQGVLSNEAFF.

The chain employs TRBV9 and TRBJ2-1; a possible D gene is TRBD1 (8 bases). The CDR3 contains 19 residues. Trimming pared 4 bases from V and 5 bases from J, leaving 28 bases between. The V gene's germline CDR1 is SGDLS and CDR2 YYNGEE. CDR3 in DNA: TGTGCCAGCAGCCCCAACAGGGGGAGGGCGGGAGTACGGGACAATGAGCAGTTCTTC. Residues: CASSPNRGRAGVRDNEQFF.

The chain employs TRBV27 and TRBJ1-1; D is ambiguous. The length of the CDR3 is 15 residues. Germline CDR1 reads MNHEY; CDR2 reads SMNVEV (reference sequence). V gave up 5 bases and J gave up 0 bases, with 13 bases separating them. CDR3: CASSARGSLNTEAFF. DNA of the CDR3: TGTGCCAGCAGTGCCCGAGGGAGTCTGAACACTGAAGCTTTCTTT.

The V call is TRBV7-9, the J call TRBJ2-2; D might be TRBD2 (6 bases). The CDR3 has 15 amino acids. Trimming took off 2 bases at V and 3 bases at J, with 10 bases between the two ends. Per the germline V gene, CDR1 is SEHNR and CDR2 is FQNEAQ (reference sequence). The CDR3 nucleotides are TGTGCCAGCAGCTTAACTAGCTTTTACACCGGGGAGCTGTTTTTT. Its protein is CASSLTSFYTGELFF. Looking up the rest from reference TRBV7-9 and TRBJ2-2 gives the full variable domain: DTGVSQNPRHKITKRGQNVTFRCDPISEHNRLYWYRQTLGQGPEFLTYFQNEAQLEKSRLLSDRFSAERPKGSFSTLEIQRTEQGDSAMYLCASSLTSFYTGELFFGEGSRLTVL.

This clone came up once. V usage is TRBV6-5 and J usage is TRBJ2-6; D possibly corresponds to TRBD1 (5 bases). The CDR3 spans 15 residues. The germline V gene has CDR1 MNHEY and CDR2 SVGAGI. V was clipped by 8 bases and J by 0 bases, with 11 bases between them. The CDR3 sequence is CASDRTSSGANVLTF. In nucleotides, the CDR3 is TGTGCCAGCGACAGAACGTCCTCTGGGGCCAACGTCCTGACTTTC.